Below are 6 T cell receptor beta chains sequenced from a single sample in a study of OX40 agonist ivuxolimab in advanced cancers. Sequencing used immunoSEQ multiplex PCR; TCRdb keeps in-frame clones, though not all of them. The data hold 57,000 or so clones, with roughly 80% observed a single time. The input for sequencing was CD4+ or CD8+ T cells sorted from blood, taken in a trial of the OX40 agonist ivuxolimab. The receptors shown here come from an adult with an advanced solid tumor such as melanoma, head and neck, liver or kidney cancer.

This chain links TRBV5-1 with TRBJ1-2, with TRBD1 as a possible D gene (5 bases). Between the trimmed V and J ends, which lost 4 bases and 8 bases, there was a span of 18 bases. The CDR3 totals 14 residues. Germline V gene lookup returns CDR1 SGHRS and CDR2 YFSETQ. CDR3 bases: TGCGCCAGCAGCCCCAGGTGGGACGGAACGGGCTACACCTTC. It yields the protein CASSPRWDGTGYTF. Using reference TRBV5-1 and TRBJ1-2 for the parts outside the CDR3, the full variable domain is KAGVTQTPRYLIKTRGQQVTLSCSPISGHRSVSWYQQTPGQGLQFLFEYFSETQRNKGNFPGRFSGRQFSNSRSEMNVSTLELGDSALYLCASSPRWDGTGYTFGSGTRLTVV.

The V call is TRBV2, the J call TRBJ2-4, with TRBD2 as a possible D gene (5 bases). Germline values: CDR1 SNHLY, CDR2 FYNNEI. Between the trimmed V and J ends, which lost 6 bases and 1 base, there was a span of 10 bases. The CDR3 is 14 amino acids. The CDR3 DNA reads TGTGCCAGCAGGGGTGGACTGGCCAAAAACATTCAGTACTTC. The encoded protein is CASRGGLAKNIQYF. Together with reference TRBV2 and TRBJ2-4, the CDR3 gives the full variable domain: EPEVTQTPSHQVTQMGQEVILRCVPISNHLYFYWYRQILGQKVEFLVSFYNNEISEKSEIFDDQFSVERPDGSNFTLKIRSTKLEDSAMYFCASRGGLAKNIQYFGAGTRLSVL.

This sequence joins TRBV5-5 and TRBJ2-1; weak D call: TRBD1 (5 bases). The CDR3 covers 15 residues. The V end was cut by 2 bases, the J end by 6 bases, with 15 bases between. CDR1 and CDR2 from the germline V gene are SGHKS and YYEKEE (reference sequence). CDR3 sequence reads: CASSFQGVVGNEQFF. In nucleotides, the CDR3 is TGTGCCAGCAGCTTTCAGGGCGTAGTAGGCAATGAGCAGTTCTTC.

The chain is built from TRBV14 and TRBJ2-5; 9 bases map to TRBD2. Trimming took 4 bases from V and 12 from J; bases not matched to a gene: 9. CDR1 and CDR2 (germline): SGHDN, FVKESK. This CDR3 is 13 amino acids long. The CDR3 region is CASSPGLAITKYF. The DNA for the CDR3 is TGTGCCAGCAGCCCCGGACTAGCGATCACGAAGTACTTC.

This clone appeared once. V gene TRBV25-1 combines with J gene TRBJ2-1; the match to TRBD2 covers 10 bases. V dropped 3 bases and J dropped 4; count of bases not matched to a gene: 0. The CDR3 runs to 14 residues. The V gene's germline CDR1 is MGHDK and CDR2 SYGVNS. The DNA for the CDR3 is TGTGCCAGCAGTGATAGCGGGGGGTACAATGAGCAGTTCTTC. Its translation: CASSDSGGYNEQFF.

The J gene is TRBJ1-2, the V gene TRBV4-3; no clear D. Trimming took 2 bases from V and 8 from J, leaving 9 bases between them. Germline assignment: CDR1 LGHNA and CDR2 YSLEER. The CDR3 length is 12 residues. CDR3 nucleotide sequence: TGCGCCAGCAGCCAAAACACCGTGGGCTACACCTTC. This sequence encodes CASSQNTVGYTF.